The entry that follows covers one T cell receptor beta chain sequence. There is no known antigen for this receptor. The input lacks base qualities; no much larger clone sits a single base away. The entry originates in a study of cytomegalovirus exposure and HLA in healthy donors (dated 2017 in TCRdb). For the study in its entirety: An earlier analysis of some 500 of the donors reported more than 250 Gb of sequence data and roughly 100 million unique TCR beta sequences from about 179 million T cells. To decide whether each TCR beta V gene segment behaved as functional or pseudogenic, an earlier analysis of some 540 of the donors relied on high-throughput TCR beta sequencing. The later analysis used no new phenotypic data to find candidate immune exposures, relying instead on TCR beta sequences and their occurrence across donors. The study aimed to test whether cataloging public T cell receptors could reveal signatures of past pathogen exposure. HLA typing covered class I and class II loci at four-digit resolution. A later genetic analysis used genome-wide SNP genotypes for about 55% of the 666 donors, treating that subset as a discovery cohort. Of the roughly 400 genotyped donors, around 81% fell in the genetic ancestry cluster associated with self-reported Caucasian donors. An early release covering some 640 HLA-typed donors comprised about 290 gigabases of sequencing data and approximately 85 million unique TCR sequences. Using immunosequencing, the study profiled T cell repertoires from about 650 subjects and related those repertoires to cytomegalovirus serostatus. To predict cytomegalovirus infection status, the study combined high-throughput TCR immunosequencing, statistical association of individual TCRs with disease status, and machine learning. Roughly 5 DR-DQ haplotypes were handled as single units for association and clustering because linkage in the cohort was strong. Along with the roughly 670-subject first cohort, a separate validation cohort of more than 90 different subjects was used. To study patterns of TCR occurrence, a later analysis re-analyzed previously published TCR beta repertoires from 666 donors and added high-resolution HLA genotyping. Typing coverage differed by locus: A, B, C, DRB1 and DQB1 were typed in roughly 629-630 donors, DQA1 in 522, DPA1 in 606, and DPB1 in 400 to 480. Donor age, sex, ethnicity and CMV serostatus were compiled together with the repertoire data. Among about 400 genotyped donors of the cohort, an average of around 220,000 unique TCR beta nucleotide sequences was sequenced per donor, of which approximately 18% were non-productive. Every discovery cohort repertoire had been produced on one sequencing platform. Broader findings and caveats from the paper: Assigning TCR associations to individual alleles was difficult when HLA alleles, especially DR and DQ, strongly co-occurred. Because the 87-base-pair reads could not distinguish some IMGT-functional V segments, including TRBV6-2 and TRBV6-3, those segments were excluded. The presence/absence analyses assumed that sequencing depth was roughly uniform across donors, and that assumption may not be true. Cytomegalovirus status was reported to be diagnosed by the classifier with high specificity and sensitivity in both the original and validation cohorts. Most TCR sequences were seen in very few donors, while some public TCRs were found in many individuals. According to a later analysis, TCR association rates differed among HLA loci, with DRB1 alleles showing the most associated TCRs and HLA-C alleles showing the fewest. Linkage disequilibrium might explain the correlated functional status among segregating V segments, but an unknown experimental factor could not be excluded. The authors suggested that the approach could potentially be extended to other disease states and immunological phenotypes. The sequencing pipeline was judged likely to have produced a cluster of highly shared sequence variants as a technical artifact. The study listed 150 to 200 TCR beta chains as associated with cytomegalovirus. According to a later analysis, parvovirus B19, influenza, CMV and Epstein-Barr virus appeared linked to several top co-occurrence clusters. In a later analysis, HLA-associated TCR beta chains showed more clonal expansion and lower generation probabilities than non-associated chains that were equally common. The earlier analysis of almost 600 of the donors excluded approximately 17 rarely observed V segments, including chromosome 9 orphons, because counts were too low. In an earlier analysis of roughly 500 of the donors, most TCR beta V segments appeared in productive rearrangements about 90% or about 30% of the time, broadly matching IMGT annotations. In vitro tests confirmed that a few of the cytomegalovirus-associated TCR beta chains recognize cytomegalovirus antigens. According to a later genetic analysis, donors in an Asian-associated ancestry cluster had fewer N-insertions in productive TCRs than the approximately 670-donor mean. A further reported finding was that TCR beta sequences accurately predicted the HLA-A and HLA-B alleles for most subjects in the first cohort. Because HLA typing was unavailable for some donors at each locus, only the typed subset was used in association tests. At a false discovery rate of 0.05, a later analysis linked 15,000 to 20,000 TCR beta sequences to specific HLA alleles. The cohort was sequenced for TCR beta chains only, and without alpha or paired-chain data the features that could be detected were limited. Most CMV-associated TCR beta chains appeared to be HLA-restricted in a later analysis, and the HLA associations seemed to be driven largely by CMV exposure. CMV serostatus was the only immune exposure information available for the cohort. In a later genetic analysis, a missense DCLRE1C variant was associated with V-gene and J-gene trimming of TCR beta chains, and the association was replicated in an independent cohort.

The cysteine opens and the phenylalanine closes a CDR3 of 11 amino acids. The retained sequence is limited to the CDR3, 33 bases, with the frame set at the first base. V loses 6 bases of germline sequence and J loses 3 bases, and the interval between the two ends is 5 bases. CDR1 MDHEN and CDR2 SYDVKM are derived from the germline V gene. In total, approximately 700 healthy bone marrow donors made up the cohort. At the time of sampling, every cohort member was nominally healthy, though immune exposures that went unrecorded were likely present. The donor was CMV seropositive and belonged to the group of more than 250 seropositive cohort members. A peripheral blood sample was provided by each donor, and peripheral blood mononuclear cells were used for TCR beta sequencing. The Qiagen DNeasy Blood Extraction Kit was used to extract genomic DNA from the blood cell samples. The library came from the immunoSEQ multiplex PCR assay. A mixture of 60 forward primers for TCR Vbeta segments and 13 reverse primers for TCR Jbeta segments was used in the multiplex PCR. The CDR3 region of rearranged TCR beta genes was amplified from genomic DNA with a multiplex PCR assay. The amplified TCR beta libraries were sequenced on the Illumina HiSeq System as 87-base-pair reads. In the paper's pipeline: A later analysis tallied tens of millions of unique TCR beta chains across the approximately 670 repertoires, and approximately 9.9 million of those chains were shared by two or more donors. Raw reads were error-corrected and collapsed into unique sequences with a nearest-neighbor algorithm that merged closely related sequences to remove PCR and sequencing errors. To assign V, D and J gene segments, CDR3 sequences were aligned to IMGT reference sequences. For a sequence to be retained, a match of at least six nucleotides to both a V gene segment and a J gene segment was required. A rearrangement counted as productive if the CDR3 had no stop codons and remained in frame with V and J, and every other rearrangement counted as non-productive. Following IMGT convention, CDR3 was defined as the stretch from the second conserved V-encoded cysteine up to the conserved J-encoded phenylalanine. Sequences without an unambiguous match to a single V gene segment were excluded from the earlier analysis of about 600 of the donors. In an earlier analysis of a few hundred of the donors, V segments were called functional above 56.7% productive rearrangements and were called segregating when the between-donor standard deviation exceeded 5%. To diagnose cytomegalovirus status from the catalog of TCR beta chain sequences, a statistical classification framework was built. V and J gene assignment, in a later analysis, came from comparing TCR nucleotide sequences with IMGT/GENE-DB human TR gene sequences. Using the TCRdist pipeline, a later analysis assigned CDR3 sequences along with most-parsimonious VDJ recombination scenarios. In a later analysis, each TCR beta chain was defined by its CDR3 amino acid sequence together with its V-gene family, and reads lacking a unique V-gene family were excluded. To address suspected cross-contamination and a sequencing artifact, a later analysis removed a few hundred highly shared, low-generation-probability nucleotide sequences. In a later analysis, a clonal expansion index for each public chain was calculated from normalized within-repertoire ranks of inferred template counts. In a later analysis, generation probabilities were computed using a VDJ recombination model fitted to out-of-frame rearrangements, and the results were checked against IGoR. Hypergeometric tests were used in a later analysis to score TCR-TCR, TCR-HLA and TCR-CMV co-occurrence, with a repertoire-size bias correction applied to the TCR pairs. A later analysis estimated false discovery rates by permuting HLA or CMV assignments 20 times. In a later analysis, co-occurring TCRs were grouped using DBSCAN, with TCRdist sequence similarity added in when clustering inside HLA-allele-positive subsets. Co-occurrence clustering excluded repertoires with fewer than 30,000 or more than 120,000 public chains, plus five with anomalous nucleotide sharing. In TCRdb, the immuneACCESS table is reduced to in-frame sequences with V and J assigned. These tables do not hold every clone; where another copy was compared, an unresolved V gene accounts for under half, and the others remain unexplained. The D gene and trimming were derived from the DNA, and the V and J assignments and clone size from that table. The sample data list about 190,000 clones, and roughly 80% of these were observed just once. The ten largest clones add up to roughly 6.3% of the sample.

The material sequenced was PBMCs. Recombination linked TRBV28 to TRBJ2-5, with no confident D gene call. The source is a man aged 35-49 years in good health and CMV-seropositive. The CDR3 protein is CASRAKETQYF. The DNA is TGTGCCAGCAGAGCTAAAGAGACCCAGTACTTC. Supplemented by the reference TRBV28 and TRBJ2-5 proteins around the CDR3, the complete variable domain is DVKVTQSSRYLVKRTGEKVFLECVQDMDHENMFWYRQDPGLGLRLIYFSYDVKMKEKGDIPEGYSVSREKKERFSLILESASTNQTSMYLCASRAKETQYFGPGTRLLVL.